This T cell receptor (beta chain) was profiled in a study of cytomegalovirus exposure and HLA in healthy donors. Study-level findings and limits: Beyond CMV serostatus, there was no information to go on about immune exposure.

Germline V gene lookup returns CDR1 ENHRY and CDR2 SYGVKD. J gave up 5 bases and V 2 bases, and 6 bases lay outside the gene matches. The CDR3 consists of 15 residues. Regarding this clone: What it recognizes is unknown.

Amplification used 60 Vbeta primers and 13 Jbeta primers. The assay was immunoSEQ multiplex PCR, and TCRdb's table has in-frame clones only and misses some. The sample has about 59,000 clones; about four fifths are singletons. Sequenced: PBMCs. The TCR sequence derives from a woman between 40 and 55 years old in good health and CMV-seronegative. This rearrangement joins TRBV10-3 to TRBJ2-7; 10 bases line up with TRBD1. CDR3 nucleotide sequence: TGTGCCATCAGTGAGGTCCGGGACAGGGGCGACGAGCAGTACTTC. Amino acid sequence: CAISEVRDRGDEQYF.